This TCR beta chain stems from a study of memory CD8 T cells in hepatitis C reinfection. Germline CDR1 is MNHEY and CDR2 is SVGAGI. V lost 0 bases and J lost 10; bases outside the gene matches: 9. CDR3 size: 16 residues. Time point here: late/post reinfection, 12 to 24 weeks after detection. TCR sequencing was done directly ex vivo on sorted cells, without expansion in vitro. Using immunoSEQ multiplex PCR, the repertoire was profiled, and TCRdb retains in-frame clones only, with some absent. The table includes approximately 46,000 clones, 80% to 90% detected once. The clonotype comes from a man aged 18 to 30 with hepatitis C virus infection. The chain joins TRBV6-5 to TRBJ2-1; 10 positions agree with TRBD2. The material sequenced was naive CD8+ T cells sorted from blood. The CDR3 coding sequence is TGTGCCAGCAGTTACTCGGTAGGCCTAGCGGGAGAAGAGCAGTTCTTC. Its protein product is CASSYSVGLAGEEQFF.